This T cell receptor (beta chain) was documented in a study of CD8+CD57+ T cells in acquired aplastic anemia. This clonotype was picked up a small number of times. Its antigen is currently unknown. A read error may be the cause here, since a much bigger clone is one base away. Regarding the study as a whole: In CD8+ cells, Simpson's diversity showed no significant difference between patients and controls.

The CDR3 runs to 13 residues. Between the trimmed V and J ends, which lost 6 bases and 7 bases, there was a span of 10 bases. Germline CDR1 is MNHEY and CDR2 is SMNVEV (reference sequence). The TCR beta profiling, which covered VDJ combination and CDR3 sequence, was carried out using genomic DNA as the template. In TCRdb, the reads were re-called with MiXCR into one record per CDR3 protein. Altogether under 75,000 distinct CDR3 sequences are present, roughly half being singletons, with the ten largest covering approximately 8.3%. The gene calls are TRBV27 and TRBJ1-6; D is ambiguous. The clonotype originates from a human donor in good health, serving as a control. Sequenced input: sorted CD4+, CD8+, or CD8+CD57+ T cells (not recorded which) from PBMCs. CDR3 DNA sequence: TGTGCCAGCAGGACATTGGGGAATTCACCCCTCCACTTT. This encodes CASRTLGNSPLHF.